The clone carrying this TCR beta chain was seen a few times. Its antigen is not known. The sample belongs to a study of CD8+ T cells in alopecia areata. Study-wide findings and caveats: Just one nonresponder means the tie between baseline CD8+ expansion and response stays uncertain.

Described treatment: oral pan-JAK inhibitor, 5-10 mg twice daily. PBMCs were stained for CD3, CD4 and CD8, and CD4+ and CD8+ T cells were sorted. The CDR3 is made up of 15 amino acids. The germline V gene has CDR1 LGHNA and CDR2 YNFKEQ. Trimming pared 0 bases from V and 2 bases from J, leaving 9 bases between. TCR sequencing used cDNA made by reverse transcription of extracted RNA. Some clones are missing from TCRdb's copy, which holds only in-frame ones; the method was immunoSEQ multiplex PCR. The sample lists some 120,000 clones; around 60% were seen once. The J gene is TRBJ2-3, the V gene TRBV4-2; D perhaps matches TRBD2 (5 bases). The sequencing used CD4+ T cells sorted from blood, collected at week 4, from a patient treated with tofacitinib. The receptor was isolated from a human donor with alopecia areata. DNA for the CDR3: TGTGCCAGCAGCCAAGAGGTCGGGGACACAGATACGCAGTATTTT. Translating gives CASSQEVGDTDTQYF.